Presented here are 20 T cell receptor beta chains from one specimen sequenced in a study of T cells expressing NK-cell markers. With the 5' RACE reads reprocessed, TCRdb shows one record per CDR3 protein and no DNA. The sample totals about 160,000 distinct CDR3 sequences. The specimen was blood T cells: a sorted CD56 or NKG2C T cell subset, CD4+ or CD8+ T cells, or bulk PBMC T cells (not recorded which). These TCRs come from a man aged 18 to 69 in good health.

CDR3 sequence reads: CASSQDFVQGAIQETQYF. The chain has TRBV3-1 and TRBJ2-5; no DNA is available, so the TRBD1 call from TCRdb remains unchecked. Germline V CDR1 and CDR2: LGHDT, YNNKEL (reference sequence). The CDR3 runs 18 residues.

CDR3 in amino acids: CASSLLGAGGLVDTQYF. The gene calls are TRBV28 and TRBJ2-3; TCRdb names TRBD2, which stays unverified in the absence of DNA. The CDR3 consists of 17 residues. The germline V gene has CDR1 MDHEN and CDR2 SYDVKM.

The chain couples TRBV7-9 to TRBJ1-1; TCRdb indicates TRBD1, and absent DNA this call remains unverified. The CDR3 totals 15 residues. Germline loops: CDR1 SEHNR, CDR2 FQNEAQ (reference sequence). The chain's CDR3 is CASSWDRGRDTEAFF. Using reference TRBV7-9 and TRBJ1-1 for the parts outside the CDR3, the full variable domain is DTGVSQNPRHKITKRGQNVTFRCDPISEHNRLYWYRQTLGQGPEFLTYFQNEAQLEKSRLLSDRFSAERPKGSFSTLEIQRTEQGDSAMYLCASSWDRGRDTEAFFGQGTRLTVV.

This chain uses TRBV6-5 with TRBJ2-1. Germline-derived CDR1 and CDR2 are MNHEY and SVGAGI. This CDR3 contains 15 residues. This chain's CDR3 is CASSYDGDLYNEQFF.

J is TRBJ2-3 and V is TRBV3-1; TCRdb indicates TRBD1, and absent DNA this call remains unverified. Germline V gene lookup returns CDR1 LGHDT and CDR2 YNNKEL (reference sequence). The CDR3 contains 16 residues. The CDR3 is CASSQTRTVNTDTQYF.

V usage is TRBV5-1 and J usage is TRBJ1-6. The CDR3 contains 15 residues. Germline V gives CDR1 SGHRS, CDR2 YFSETQ. CDR3 protein: CASSRTADGDSPLHF.

The chain has TRBV9 and TRBJ2-3. Germline-derived CDR1 and CDR2 are SGDLS and YYNGEE. This CDR3 is 16 amino acids long. CDR3 protein: CASSVAPEFSTDTQYF.

The chain couples TRBV6-1 to TRBJ2-5; the TRBD1 assignment by TCRdb is unverifiable without DNA. The CDR3 consists of 17 residues. The V gene's germline CDR1 is MNHNS and CDR2 SASEGT. This chain's CDR3 is CASSERGIQGFGETQYF.

J is TRBJ2-7 and V is TRBV24-1; the D gene TCRdb calls, TRBD1, cannot be checked with no DNA. This CDR3 has 12 residues. Germline values: CDR1 KGHDR, CDR2 SFDVKD. CDR3 residues: CATRDSSYEQYF.

The chain's CDR3 is CSVPDRYGYTF. V and J are TRBV29-1 and TRBJ1-2; TCRdb returns TRBD1, unconfirmable since there is no DNA. Germline lookup yields CDR1 SQVTM and CDR2 ANQGSEA. This CDR3 spans 11 amino acids.

V gene TRBV6-1 combines with J gene TRBJ1-1. Germline CDR1 is MNHNS and CDR2 is SASEGT. This CDR3 region has 13 residues. The CDR3 spells CASSLMGNTEAFF.

The chain employs TRBV7-9 and TRBJ1-2; TCRdb picks TRBD1, but there is no DNA to check that call. Germline V CDR1 and CDR2: SEHNR, FQNEAQ (reference sequence). CDR3 length equals 16 residues. The CDR3 here is CASSPQWGSAGQSYTF.

The chain is built from TRBV3-1 and TRBJ2-2; the D call from TCRdb, TRBD2, cannot be confirmed without DNA. CDR1 LGHDT and CDR2 YNNKEL come from the germline V gene (reference sequence). The CDR3 loop spans 18 amino acids. CDR3: CASSQPISGGAKTGELFF.

The chain carries TRBV27 and TRBJ2-7; the D call from TCRdb, TRBD2, cannot be confirmed without DNA. Germline V lookup: CDR1 MNHEY, CDR2 SMNVEV (reference sequence). The CDR3 is made up of 14 amino acids. CDR3 region: CASSLRGGQYEQYF.

This chain uses TRBV12-5 with TRBJ2-3; there is no DNA to check the TCRdb D call of TRBD1. From germline, CDR1 is LGHNT and CDR2 FRNRAP. The CDR3 spans 18 residues. The CDR3 loop reads CASGSPGTGDYKFGTQYF.

The V and J genes are TRBV11-3 and TRBJ2-1; there is no DNA to check the TCRdb D call of TRBD2. The length of the CDR3 is 15 residues. The germline V gene has CDR1 SGHNT and CDR2 YENEEA. This chain's CDR3 is CASSPKAGIVNEQFF.

This rearrangement joins TRBV24-1 to TRBJ2-1; absent DNA, TCRdb's TRBD2 call cannot be checked. The CDR3 runs 13 residues. CDR1 is KGHDR and CDR2 is SFDVKD in the germline V gene. The CDR3 spells CATSDSERVEQFF.

The chain employs TRBV4-1 and TRBJ2-7. Germline loops: CDR1 MGHRA, CDR2 YSYEKL. This CDR3 has 16 residues. The CDR3 loop reads CASSQDLGGSFYEQYF.

The rearrangement uses TRBV12-3 or TRBV12-4 and TRBJ2-7. This CDR3 region has 14 residues. CDR3 sequence: CASASTVLRHEQYF.

The CDR3 loop is CSARVAENSYNEQFF. V and J are TRBV20-1 and TRBJ2-1. The germline gives CDR1 DFQATT, CDR2 SNEGSKA (reference sequence). The CDR3 is 15 residues long.